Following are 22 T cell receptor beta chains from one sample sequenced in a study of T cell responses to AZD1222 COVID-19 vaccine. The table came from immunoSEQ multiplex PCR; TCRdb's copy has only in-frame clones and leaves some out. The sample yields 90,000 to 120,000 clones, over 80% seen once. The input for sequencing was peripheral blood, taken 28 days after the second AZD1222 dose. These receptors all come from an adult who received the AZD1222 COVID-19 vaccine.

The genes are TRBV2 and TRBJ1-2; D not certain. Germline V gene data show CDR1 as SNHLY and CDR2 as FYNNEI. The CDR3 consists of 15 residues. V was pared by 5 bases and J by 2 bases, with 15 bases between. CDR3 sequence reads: CASSWTPSRNYGYTF. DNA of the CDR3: TGTGCCAGCAGTTGGACCCCTTCTAGGAACTATGGCTACACCTTC.

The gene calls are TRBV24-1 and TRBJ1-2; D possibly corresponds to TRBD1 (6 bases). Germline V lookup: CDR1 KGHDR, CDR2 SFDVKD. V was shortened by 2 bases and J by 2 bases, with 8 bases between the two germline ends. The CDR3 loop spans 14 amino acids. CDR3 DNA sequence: TGTGCCACCAGTGATTGGACAGAGAACTATGGCTACACCTTC. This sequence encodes CATSDWTENYGYTF.

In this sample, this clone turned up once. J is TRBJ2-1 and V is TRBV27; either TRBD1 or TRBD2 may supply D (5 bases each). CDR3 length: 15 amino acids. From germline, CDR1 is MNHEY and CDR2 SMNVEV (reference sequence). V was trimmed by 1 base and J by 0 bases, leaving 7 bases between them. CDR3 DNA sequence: TGTGCCAGCAGTTTATGGGGGAGCTCCTACAATGAGCAGTTCTTC. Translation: CASSLWGSSYNEQFF.

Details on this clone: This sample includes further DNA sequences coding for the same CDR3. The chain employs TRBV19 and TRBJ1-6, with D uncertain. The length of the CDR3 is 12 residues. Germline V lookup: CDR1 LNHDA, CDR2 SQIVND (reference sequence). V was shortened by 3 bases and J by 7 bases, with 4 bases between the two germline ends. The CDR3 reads CASSIRNSPLHF. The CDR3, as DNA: TGTGCCAGTAGTATCCGGAATTCACCCCTCCACTTT.

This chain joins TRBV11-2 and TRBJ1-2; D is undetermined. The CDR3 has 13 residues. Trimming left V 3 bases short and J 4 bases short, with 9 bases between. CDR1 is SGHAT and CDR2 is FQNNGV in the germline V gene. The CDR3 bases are TGTGCCAGCAGCTTGCGAGGTCTCTATGGCTACACCTTC. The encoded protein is CASSLRGLYGYTF.

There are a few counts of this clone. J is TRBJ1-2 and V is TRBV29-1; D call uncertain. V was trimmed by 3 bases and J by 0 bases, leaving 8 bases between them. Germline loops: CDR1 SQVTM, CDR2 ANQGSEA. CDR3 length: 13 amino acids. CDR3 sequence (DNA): TGCAGCGTTGACGGCGGAACTAACTATGGCTACACCTTC. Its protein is CSVDGGTNYGYTF.

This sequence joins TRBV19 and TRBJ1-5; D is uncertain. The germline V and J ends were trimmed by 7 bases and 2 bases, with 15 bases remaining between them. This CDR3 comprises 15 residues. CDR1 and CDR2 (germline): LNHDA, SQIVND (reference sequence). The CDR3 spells CASTENERGNQPQHF. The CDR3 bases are TGTGCCAGTACCGAGAATGAAAGGGGCAATCAGCCCCAGCATTTT.

The CDR3 region has the DNA TGCAGCGTTGTAAGGTGGGCGGGAGGCCTACTTAGCACAGATACGCAGTATTTT. Translating it yields CSVVRWAGGLLSTDTQYF. This chain uses TRBV29-1 with TRBJ2-3; 8 positions agree with TRBD2. J gave up 0 bases and V 4 bases, and 15 bases lay outside the gene matches. CDR1 SQVTM and CDR2 ANQGSEA come from the germline V gene. The CDR3 sequence is 18 residues long.

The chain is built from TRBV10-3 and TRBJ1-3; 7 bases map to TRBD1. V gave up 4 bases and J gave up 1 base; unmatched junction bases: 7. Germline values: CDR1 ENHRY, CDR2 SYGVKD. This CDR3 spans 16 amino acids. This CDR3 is CAISGGTDSSGNTIYF. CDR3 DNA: TGTGCCATCAGTGGGGGGACAGATTCATCTGGAAACACCATATATTTT.

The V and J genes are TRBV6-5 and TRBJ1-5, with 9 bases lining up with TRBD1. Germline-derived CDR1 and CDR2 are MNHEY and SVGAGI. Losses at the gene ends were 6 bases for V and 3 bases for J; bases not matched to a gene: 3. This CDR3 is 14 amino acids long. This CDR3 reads CASSRTGANQPQHF. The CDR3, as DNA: TGTGCCAGCAGCCGGACAGGGGCCAATCAGCCCCAGCATTTT.

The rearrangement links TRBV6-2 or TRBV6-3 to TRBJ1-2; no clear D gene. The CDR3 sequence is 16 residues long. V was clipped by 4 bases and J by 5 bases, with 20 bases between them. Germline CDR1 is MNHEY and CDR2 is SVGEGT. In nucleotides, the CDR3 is TGTGCCAGCAGTTCACCAGGACTCATCGGCGCTTATGGCTACACCTTC. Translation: CASSSPGLIGAYGYTF.

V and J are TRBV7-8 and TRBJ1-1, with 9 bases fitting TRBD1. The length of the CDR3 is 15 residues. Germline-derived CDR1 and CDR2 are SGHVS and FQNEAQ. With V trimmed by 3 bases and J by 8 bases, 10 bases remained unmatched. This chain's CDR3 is CASSFDFTGGVEAFF. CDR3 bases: TGTGCCAGCAGCTTCGACTTCACAGGGGGCGTGGAAGCTTTCTTT.

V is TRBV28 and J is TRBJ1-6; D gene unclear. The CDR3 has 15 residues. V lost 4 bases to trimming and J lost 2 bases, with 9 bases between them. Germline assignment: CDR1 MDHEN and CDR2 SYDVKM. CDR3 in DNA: TGTGCCAGCAGTTCCCGAGGGCCCTATAATTCACCCCTCCACTTT. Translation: CASSSRGPYNSPLHF. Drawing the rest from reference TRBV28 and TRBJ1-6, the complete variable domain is DVKVTQSSRYLVKRTGEKVFLECVQDMDHENMFWYRQDPGLGLRLIYFSYDVKMKEKGDIPEGYSVSREKKERFSLILESASTNQTSMYLCASSSRGPYNSPLHFGNGTRLTVT.

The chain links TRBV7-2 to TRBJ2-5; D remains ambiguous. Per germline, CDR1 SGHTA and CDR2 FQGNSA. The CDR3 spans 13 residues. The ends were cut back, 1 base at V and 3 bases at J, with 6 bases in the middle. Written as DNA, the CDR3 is TGTGCCAGCAGCTTAGGTCCAGAAGAGACCCAGTACTTC. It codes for CASSLGPEETQYF.

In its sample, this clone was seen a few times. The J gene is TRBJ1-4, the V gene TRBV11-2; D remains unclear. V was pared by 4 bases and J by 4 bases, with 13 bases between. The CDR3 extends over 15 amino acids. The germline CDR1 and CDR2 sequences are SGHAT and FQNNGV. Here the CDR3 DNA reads TGTGCCAGCAGCTCCGGAGCAGGCGTTAATGAAAAACTGTTTTTT. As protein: CASSSGAGVNEKLFF.

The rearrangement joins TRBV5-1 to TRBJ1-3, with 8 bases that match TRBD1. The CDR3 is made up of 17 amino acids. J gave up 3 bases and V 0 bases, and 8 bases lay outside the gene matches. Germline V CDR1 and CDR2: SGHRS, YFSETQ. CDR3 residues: CASSLVAGGVLGNTIYF. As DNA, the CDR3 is TGCGCCAGCAGCTTGGTGGCAGGGGGCGTCCTTGGAAACACCATATATTTT.

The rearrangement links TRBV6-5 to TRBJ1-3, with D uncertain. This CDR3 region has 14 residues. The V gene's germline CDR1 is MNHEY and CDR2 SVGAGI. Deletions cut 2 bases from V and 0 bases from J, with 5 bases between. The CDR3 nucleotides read TGTGCCAGCAGTTACCGCATCTCTGGAAACACCATATATTTT. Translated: CASSYRISGNTIYF.

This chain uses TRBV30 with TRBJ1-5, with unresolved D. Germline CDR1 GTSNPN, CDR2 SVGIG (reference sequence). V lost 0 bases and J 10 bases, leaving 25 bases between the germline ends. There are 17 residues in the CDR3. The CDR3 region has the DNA TGTGCCTGGAGTGTACGGGCGGGGTCAAACCAACTGGAACCCCAGCATTTT. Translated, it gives CAWSVRAGSNQLEPQHF. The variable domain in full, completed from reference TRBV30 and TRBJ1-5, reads SQTIHQWPATLVQPVGSPLSLECTVEGTSNPNLYWYRQAAGRGLQLLFYSVGIGQISSEVPQNLSASRPQDRQFILSSKKLLLSDSGFYLCAWSVRAGSNQLEPQHFGDGTRLSIL.

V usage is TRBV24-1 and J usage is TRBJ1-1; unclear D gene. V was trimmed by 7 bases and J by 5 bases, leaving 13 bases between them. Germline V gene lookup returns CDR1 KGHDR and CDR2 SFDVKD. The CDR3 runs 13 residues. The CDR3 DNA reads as TGTGCCACCAGGGCCCGTGCGGGGACTGAAGCTTTCTTT. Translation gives CATRARAGTEAFF.

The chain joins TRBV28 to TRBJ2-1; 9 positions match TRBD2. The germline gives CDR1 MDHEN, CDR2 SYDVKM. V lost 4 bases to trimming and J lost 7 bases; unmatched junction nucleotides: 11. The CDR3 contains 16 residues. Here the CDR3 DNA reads TGTGCCAGCAGTTCCCCCCCTAGCGGGACTTGGAATGAGCAGTTCTTC. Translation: CASSSPPSGTWNEQFF. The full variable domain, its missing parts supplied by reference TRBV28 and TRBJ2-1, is DVKVTQSSRYLVKRTGEKVFLECVQDMDHENMFWYRQDPGLGLRLIYFSYDVKMKEKGDIPEGYSVSREKKERFSLILESASTNQTSMYLCASSSPPSGTWNEQFFGPGTRLTVL.

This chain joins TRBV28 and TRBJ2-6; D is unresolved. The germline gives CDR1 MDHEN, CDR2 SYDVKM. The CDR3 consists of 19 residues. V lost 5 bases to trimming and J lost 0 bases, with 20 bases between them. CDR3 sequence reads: CASSPYTQTVRSGANVLTF. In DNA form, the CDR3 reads TGTGCCAGCAGTCCTTACACCCAGACCGTACGCTCTGGGGCCAACGTCCTGACTTTC. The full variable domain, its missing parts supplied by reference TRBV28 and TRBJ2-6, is DVKVTQSSRYLVKRTGEKVFLECVQDMDHENMFWYRQDPGLGLRLIYFSYDVKMKEKGDIPEGYSVSREKKERFSLILESASTNQTSMYLCASSPYTQTVRSGANVLTFGAGSRLTVL.

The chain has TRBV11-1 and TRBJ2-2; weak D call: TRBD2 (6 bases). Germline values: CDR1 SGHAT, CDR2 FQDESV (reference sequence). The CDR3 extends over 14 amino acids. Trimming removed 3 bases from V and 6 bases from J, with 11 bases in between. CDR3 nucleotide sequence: TGTGCCAGCAGCTTTGCGGGACGTCCCGGGGAGCTGTTTTTT. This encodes CASSFAGRPGELFF.